This paragraph covers one T cell receptor beta chain sequence. The antigen remains undetermined. The record originates from a study of cytomegalovirus exposure and HLA in healthy donors. Looking at the study overall: The 120 or so validation repertoires matched the 650 to 850 first-cohort repertoires in platform, a later analysis reported.

Libraries were prepared by immunoSEQ multiplex PCR; TCRdb keeps only in-frame clonotypes and omits some of them. This table holds 110,000 or so clones, more than 85% found once. Study-wide results and limits: It was 164 TCR beta chains that were listed as cytomegalovirus-associated. The CMV antigen specificity of a few CMV-associated chains was confirmed through in vitro analysis.

Donors were drawn from the approximately 120-subject validation cohort, separate from the approximately 700-subject first cohort. The origin of this receptor is a woman aged 18 to 35 in good health and CMV-seropositive. Material for sequencing was PBMCs.

The CDR3 reads CASSSGGGNTEAFF. CDR3 DNA sequence: TGCGCCAGCAGTTCGGGGGGAGGGAACACTGAAGCTTTCTTT. The rearrangement joins TRBV10-1 to TRBJ1-1; a weak D match, TRBD1 (5 bases). CDR1 is WNHNN and CDR2 is SYGVQD in the germline V gene (reference sequence). The CDR3 loop spans 14 amino acids. V was trimmed by 5 bases and J by 1 base, leaving 11 bases between them.